The rows below give T cell receptor beta chains drawn from one sample of a study of blood T cell repertoires in COVID-19. The protocol was immunoSEQ multiplex PCR, while the TCRdb copy is restricted to in-frame clones and leaves out a portion. Among about 48,000 clones, roughly four fifths were seen once, and the ten largest hold around 7%. The sample taken for sequencing was peripheral blood. The source of these receptors is a man aged 40-49 years with acute or convalescent COVID-19. Both conserved end residues are part of each CDR3. A D gene is named only where the DNA matches it firmly. Not all rows give a size; the values are once, few, many and, for expanded clones, a class.

j_call d_call clone_size v_call cdr3_aa cdr3_nt
TRBJ2-2 . . TRBV6-5 CASSTSTGELFF TGTGCCAGCAGTACAAGCACCGGGGAGCTGTTTTTT
TRBJ1-6 TRBD1 . TRBV12-5 CASGLGTGNNSPLHF TGTGCTAGTGGTTTGGGGACAGGGAATAATTCACCCCTCCACTTT
TRBJ1-2 TRBD1 . TRBV5-1 CASSLRTGEPYGYTF TGCGCCAGCAGCTTGCGGACAGGGGAGCCCTATGGCTACACCTTC
TRBJ2-5 . . TRBV5-3 CARSFYRETQYF TGTGCCAGAAGCTTCTACAGGGAGACCCAGTACTTC
TRBJ2-3 TRBD2 . TRBV3-1/TRBV3-2 CASSTRMTSGGVGTQYF TGTGCCAGCAGCACAAGGATGACTAGCGGGGGGGTAGGTACGCAGTATTTT
TRBJ1-2 TRBD1 few TRBV12-3/TRBV12-4 CASSLWTGDGYTF TGTGCCAGCAGTTTATGGACAGGGGATGGCTACACCTTC
TRBJ1-5 TRBD1 . TRBV5-6 CASSLWTGGNQPQHF TGTGCCAGCAGCTTGTGGACAGGGGGCAATCAGCCCCAGCATTTT
TRBJ1-1 . . TRBV9 CASSSGRDKKAEAFF TGTGCCAGCAGCTCCGGAAGAGACAAAAAGGCTGAAGCTTTCTTT
TRBJ1-2 . . TRBV12-3/TRBV12-4 CASSRGYGYTF TGTGCCAGCAGCCGGGGCTATGGCTACACCTTC
TRBJ2-3 . . TRBV28 CASSQVGNTQYF TGTGCCAGCAGTCAGGTTGGAAATACGCAGTATTTT
TRBJ2-1 . . TRBV19 CASSRGVVEQFF TGTGCCAGTAGTAGGGGGGTGGTTGAGCAGTTCTTC
TRBJ2-7 . . TRBV5-1 CASSLAGEWYF TGCGCCAGCAGCTTGGCAGGGGAGTGGTACTTC
TRBJ1-2 . . TRBV6-5 CASSYLRGAYGYTF TGTGCCAGCAGTTACTTAAGGGGCGCCTATGGCTACACCTTC
TRBJ1-1 . once TRBV2 CASSYETEAFF TGTGCCAGCAGTTATGAGACTGAAGCTTTCTTT
TRBJ2-1 TRBD2 . TRBV10-1 CASSDGLAAYNEQFF TGCGCCAGCAGTGACGGACTAGCGGCCTACAATGAGCAGTTCTTC
TRBJ1-2 . . TRBV4-1 CASSQLSGGYTF TGCGCCAGCAGCCAGCTCTCAGGGGGCTACACCTTC
TRBJ2-7 TRBD1 few TRBV5-6 CASSLQGFPYEQYF TGTGCCAGCAGCTTACAGGGGTTTCCCTACGAGCAGTACTTC
TRBJ2-7 . once TRBV12-3/TRBV12-4 CASSATRGRQYF TGTGCCAGCAGCGCGACAAGAGGGAGGCAGTACTTC
TRBJ1-1 . . TRBV7-9 CASSYFGQSANEAFF TGTGCCAGCAGCTACTTTGGACAGTCAGCTAATGAAGCTTTCTTT
TRBJ2-7 TRBD1 . TRBV3-1/TRBV3-2 CASSQAQGAYEQYF TGTGCCAGCAGCCAAGCACAGGGGGCCTACGAGCAGTACTTC
TRBJ2-5 . . TRBV9 CASSVLAGQTQYF TGTGCCAGCAGCGTCCTGGCTGGGCAGACCCAGTACTTC
TRBJ1-1 . . TRBV29-1 CSVEDLVRGAFF TGCAGCGTTGAAGATCTTGTCAGGGGAGCTTTCTTT
TRBJ2-3 . large TRBV10-3 CATLQGYDTQYF TGTGCCACGCTCCAGGGATACGATACGCAGTATTTT
TRBJ1-2 . once TRBV2 CASSERRASVLF TGTGCCAGCAGTGAGAGGAGAGCTAGTGTGCTCTTC
TRBJ1-6 . few TRBV2 CASRRTEGNSPLHF TGTGCCAGCAGGCGGACGGAGGGAAATTCACCCCTCCACTTT